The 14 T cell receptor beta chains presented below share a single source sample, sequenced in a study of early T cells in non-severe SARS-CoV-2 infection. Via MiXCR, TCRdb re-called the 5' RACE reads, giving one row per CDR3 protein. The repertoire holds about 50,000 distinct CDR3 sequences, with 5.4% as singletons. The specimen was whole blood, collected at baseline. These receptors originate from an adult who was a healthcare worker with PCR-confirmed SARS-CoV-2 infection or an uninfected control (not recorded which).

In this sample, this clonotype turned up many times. The CDR3 sequence: CSVVGTTPYEQYF. The CDR3, as DNA: TGCAGCGTTGTTGGGACTACACCCTACGAGCAGTACTTC. V gene TRBV29-1 combines with J gene TRBJ2-7; 7 bases agree with TRBD2. This CDR3 contains 13 residues. Trimming at V came to 4 bases and at J to 2 bases, leaving 5 bases not matched to a gene. Germline V gene sequence: CDR1 SQVTM, CDR2 ANQGSEA.

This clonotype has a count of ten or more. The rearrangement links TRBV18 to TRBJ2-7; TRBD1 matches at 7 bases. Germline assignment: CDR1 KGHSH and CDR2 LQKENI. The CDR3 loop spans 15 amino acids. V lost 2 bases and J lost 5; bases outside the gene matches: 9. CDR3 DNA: TGTGCCAGCTCACCAGCCCCCGGGACAGATAACGAGCAGTACTTC. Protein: CASSPAPGTDNEQYF.

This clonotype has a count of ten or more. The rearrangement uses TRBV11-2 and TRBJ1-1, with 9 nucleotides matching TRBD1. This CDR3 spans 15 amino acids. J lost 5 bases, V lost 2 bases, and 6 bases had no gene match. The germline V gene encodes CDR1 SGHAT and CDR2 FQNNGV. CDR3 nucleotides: TGTGCCAGCAGCTTATCTACAGGGGGCGAAACTGAAGCTTTCTTT. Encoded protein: CASSLSTGGETEAFF.

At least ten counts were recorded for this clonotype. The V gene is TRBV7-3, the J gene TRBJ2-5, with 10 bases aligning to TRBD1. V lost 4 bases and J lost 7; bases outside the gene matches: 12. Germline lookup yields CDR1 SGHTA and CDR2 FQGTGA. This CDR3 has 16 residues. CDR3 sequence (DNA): TGTGCCAGCAGCTCGGCGGGACAGGGGAGTTTTGGGACCCAGTACTTC. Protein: CASSSAGQGSFGTQYF. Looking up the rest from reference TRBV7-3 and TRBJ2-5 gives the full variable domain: GAGVSQTPSNKVTEKGKYVELRCDPISGHTALYWYRQSLGQGPEFLIYFQGTGAADDSGLPNDRFFAVRPEGSVSTLKIQRTERGDSAVYLCASSSAGQGSFGTQYFGPGTRLLVL.

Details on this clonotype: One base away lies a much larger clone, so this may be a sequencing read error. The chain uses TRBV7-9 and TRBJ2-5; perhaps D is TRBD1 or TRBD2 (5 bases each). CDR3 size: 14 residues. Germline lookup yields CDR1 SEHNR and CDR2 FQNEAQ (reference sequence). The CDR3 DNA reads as TGTGCCAGCAGCCTCGGGACGGCCCAAGAGACCCGGTACTTC. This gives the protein CASSLGTAQETRYF.

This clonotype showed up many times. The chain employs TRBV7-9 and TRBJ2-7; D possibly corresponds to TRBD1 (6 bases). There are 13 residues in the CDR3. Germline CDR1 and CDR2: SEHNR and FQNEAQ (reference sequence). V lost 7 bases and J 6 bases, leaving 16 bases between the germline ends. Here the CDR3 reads CASNLDRMREQYF. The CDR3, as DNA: TGTGCCAGCAACCTCGACAGGATGCGCGAGCAGTACTTC.

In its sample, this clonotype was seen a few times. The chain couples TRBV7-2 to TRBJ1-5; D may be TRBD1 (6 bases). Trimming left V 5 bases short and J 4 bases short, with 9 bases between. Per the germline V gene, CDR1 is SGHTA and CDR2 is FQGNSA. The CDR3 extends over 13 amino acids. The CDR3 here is CASSRQDNQPQHF. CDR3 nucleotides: TGTGCCAGCAGCCGACAGGATAATCAGCCCCAGCATTTT.

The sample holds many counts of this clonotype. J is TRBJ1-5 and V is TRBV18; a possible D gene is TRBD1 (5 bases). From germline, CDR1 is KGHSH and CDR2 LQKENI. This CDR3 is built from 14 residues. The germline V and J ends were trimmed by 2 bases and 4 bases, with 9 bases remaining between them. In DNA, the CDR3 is TGTGCCAGCTCACCATTGGACACTAATCAGCCCCAGCATTTT. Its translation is CASSPLDTNQPQHF.

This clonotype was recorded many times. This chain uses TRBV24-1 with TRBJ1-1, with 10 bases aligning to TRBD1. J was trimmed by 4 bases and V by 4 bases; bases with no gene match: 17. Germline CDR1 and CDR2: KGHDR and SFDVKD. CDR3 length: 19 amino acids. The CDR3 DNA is TGTGCCACCAGTGACCCTAACACGGGACAGGGGAAATTGGGCACTGAAGCTTTCTTT. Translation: CATSDPNTGQGKLGTEAFF.

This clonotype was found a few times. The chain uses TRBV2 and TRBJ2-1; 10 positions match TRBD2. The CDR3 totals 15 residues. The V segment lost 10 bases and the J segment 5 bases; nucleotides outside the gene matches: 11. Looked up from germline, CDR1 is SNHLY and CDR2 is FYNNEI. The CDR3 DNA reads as TGTGCCACCCCTCCGGCAGCGGGAGGGCACAATGAGCAGTTCTTC. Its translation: CATPPAAGGHNEQFF.

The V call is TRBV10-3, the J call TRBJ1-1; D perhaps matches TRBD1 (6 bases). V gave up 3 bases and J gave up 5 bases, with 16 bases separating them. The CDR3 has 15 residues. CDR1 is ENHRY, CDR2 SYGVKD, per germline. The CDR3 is CAISDPQGGGTEAFF. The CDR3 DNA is TGTGCCATCAGTGACCCACAGGGAGGTGGGACTGAAGCTTTCTTT.

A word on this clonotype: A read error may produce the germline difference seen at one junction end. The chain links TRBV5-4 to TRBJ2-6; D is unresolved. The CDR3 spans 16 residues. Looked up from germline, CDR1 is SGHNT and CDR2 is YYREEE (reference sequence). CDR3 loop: CTSSLGTISGANVLTF. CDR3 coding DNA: TGTACCAGCAGCTTGGGAACAATCTCTGGGGCCAACGTCCTGACTTTC.

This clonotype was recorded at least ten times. CDR3: CASSLGSSGSGYEQYF. The DNA for the CDR3 is TGTGCCAGCAGCTTAGGATCTAGCGGGAGTGGCTACGAGCAGTACTTC. V usage is TRBV11-2 and J usage is TRBJ2-7; 10 bases align to TRBD2. Trimming took 1 base from V and 3 from J; bases not matched to a gene: 6. CDR1 is SGHAT, CDR2 FQNNGV, per germline. This CDR3 contains 16 residues.

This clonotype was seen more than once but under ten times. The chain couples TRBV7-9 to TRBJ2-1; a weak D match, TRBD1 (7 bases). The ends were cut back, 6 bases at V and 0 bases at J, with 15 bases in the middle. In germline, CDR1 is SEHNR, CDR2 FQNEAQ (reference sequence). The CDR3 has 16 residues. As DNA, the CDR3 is TGTGCCAGCAGGAGGGGGCTCGGGAGCTCCTACAATGAGCAGTTCTTC. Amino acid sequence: CASRRGLGSSYNEQFF.